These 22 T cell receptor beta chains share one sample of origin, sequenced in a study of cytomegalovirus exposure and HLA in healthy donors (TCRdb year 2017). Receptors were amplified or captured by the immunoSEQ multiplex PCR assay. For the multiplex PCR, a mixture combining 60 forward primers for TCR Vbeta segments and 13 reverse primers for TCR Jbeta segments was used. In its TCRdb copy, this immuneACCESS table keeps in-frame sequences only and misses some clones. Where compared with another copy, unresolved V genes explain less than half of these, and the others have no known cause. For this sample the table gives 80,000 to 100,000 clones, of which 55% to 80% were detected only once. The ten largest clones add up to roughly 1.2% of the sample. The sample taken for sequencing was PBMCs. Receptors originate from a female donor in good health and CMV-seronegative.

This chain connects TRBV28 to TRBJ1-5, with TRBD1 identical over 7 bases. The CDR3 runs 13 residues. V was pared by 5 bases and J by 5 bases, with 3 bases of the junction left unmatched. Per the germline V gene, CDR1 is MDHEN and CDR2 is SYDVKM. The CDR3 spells CASSTGVHQPQHF. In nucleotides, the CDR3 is TGTGCCAGCAGTACAGGGGTACATCAGCCCCAGCATTTT.

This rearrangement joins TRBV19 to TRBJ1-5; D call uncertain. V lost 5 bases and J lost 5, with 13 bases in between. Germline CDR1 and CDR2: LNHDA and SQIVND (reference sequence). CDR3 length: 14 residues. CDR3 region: CASSQVVIDQPQHF. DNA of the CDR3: TGTGCCAGTAGTCAGGTAGTAATCGATCAGCCCCAGCATTTT.

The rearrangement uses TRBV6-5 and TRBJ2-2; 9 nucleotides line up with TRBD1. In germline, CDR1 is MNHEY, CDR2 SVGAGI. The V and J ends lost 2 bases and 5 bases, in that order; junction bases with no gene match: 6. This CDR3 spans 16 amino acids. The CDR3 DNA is TGTGCCAGCAGTTACGCAGGACAGGGGTATACCGGGGAGCTGTTTTTT. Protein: CASSYAGQGYTGELFF.

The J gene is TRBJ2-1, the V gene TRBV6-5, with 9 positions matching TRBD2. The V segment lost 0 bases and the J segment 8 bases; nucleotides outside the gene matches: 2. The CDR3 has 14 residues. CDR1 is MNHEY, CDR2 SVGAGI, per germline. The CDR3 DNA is TGTGCCAGCAGTTACTCTAGCGGGAGCTATGAGCAGTTCTTC. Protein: CASSYSSGSYEQFF.

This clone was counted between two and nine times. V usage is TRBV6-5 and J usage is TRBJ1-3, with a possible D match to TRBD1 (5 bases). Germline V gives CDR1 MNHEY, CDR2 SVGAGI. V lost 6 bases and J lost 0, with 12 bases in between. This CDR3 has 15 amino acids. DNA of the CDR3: TGTGCCAGCAGCCCCAGACAGACCTCTGGAAACACCATATATTTT. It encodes CASSPRQTSGNTIYF.

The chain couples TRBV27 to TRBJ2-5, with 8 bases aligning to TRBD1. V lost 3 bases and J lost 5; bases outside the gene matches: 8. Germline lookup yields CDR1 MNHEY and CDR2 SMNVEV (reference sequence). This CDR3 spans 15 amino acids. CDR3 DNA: TGTGCCAGCAGTTTGGGACAGGACATTCCTGAGACCCAGTACTTC. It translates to CASSLGQDIPETQYF.

As DNA, the CDR3 is TGTGCCAGTAGTATGGCGCCTAGCGGCACCTACGAGCAGTACTTC. Translated, it gives CASSMAPSGTYEQYF. This chain links TRBV19 with TRBJ2-7; 7 nucleotides align to TRBD2. The CDR3 is made up of 15 amino acids. Germline CDR1 reads LNHDA; CDR2 reads SQIVND (reference sequence). V trimming: 3 bases; J trimming: 2 bases; junction bases outside the gene matches: 7.

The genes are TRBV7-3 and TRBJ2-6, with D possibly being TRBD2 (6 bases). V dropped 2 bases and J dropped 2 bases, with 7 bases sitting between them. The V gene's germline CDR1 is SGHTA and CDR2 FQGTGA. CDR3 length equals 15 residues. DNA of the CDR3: TGTGCCAGCAGCTTAGGCGGGACTGGGGCCAACGTCCTGACTTTC. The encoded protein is CASSLGGTGANVLTF.

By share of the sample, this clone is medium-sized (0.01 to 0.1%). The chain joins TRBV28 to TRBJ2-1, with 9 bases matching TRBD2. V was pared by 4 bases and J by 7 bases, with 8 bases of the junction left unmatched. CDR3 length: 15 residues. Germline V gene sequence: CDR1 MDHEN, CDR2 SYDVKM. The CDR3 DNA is TGTGCCAGCAGTTCAGCGGGAGGTCATTTTAATGAGCAGTTCTTC. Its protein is CASSSAGGHFNEQFF.

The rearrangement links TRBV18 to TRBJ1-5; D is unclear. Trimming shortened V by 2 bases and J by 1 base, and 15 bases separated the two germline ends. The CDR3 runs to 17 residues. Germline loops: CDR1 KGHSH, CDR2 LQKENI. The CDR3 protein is CASSPGSEAGSNQPQHF. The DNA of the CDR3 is TGTGCCAGCTCACCAGGAAGTGAGGCCGGGAGCAATCAGCCCCAGCATTTT.

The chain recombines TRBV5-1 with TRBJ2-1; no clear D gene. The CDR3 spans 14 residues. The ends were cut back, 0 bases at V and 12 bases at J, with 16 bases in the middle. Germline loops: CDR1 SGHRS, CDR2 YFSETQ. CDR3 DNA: TGCGCCAGCAGCTTGGGCCTGTTAGAAATTGGGCAGTTCTTC. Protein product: CASSLGLLEIGQFF.

This chain's CDR3 is CASSELGGGGTEAFF. The CDR3 DNA reads TGTGCCAGCAGTGAATTGGGCGGGGGCGGCACTGAAGCTTTCTTT. The V and J genes are TRBV2 and TRBJ1-1; D perhaps matches TRBD1 (6 bases). Germline lookup yields CDR1 SNHLY and CDR2 FYNNEI. Trimming left V 2 bases short and J 4 bases short, with 14 bases between. This CDR3 is 15 amino acids long.

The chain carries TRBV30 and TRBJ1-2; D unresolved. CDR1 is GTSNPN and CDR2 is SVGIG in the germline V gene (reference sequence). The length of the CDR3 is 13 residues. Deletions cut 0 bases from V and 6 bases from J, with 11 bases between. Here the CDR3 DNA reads TGTGCCTGGAGTGTCCGTCTGGCGGATGGCTACACCTTC. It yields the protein CAWSVRLADGYTF. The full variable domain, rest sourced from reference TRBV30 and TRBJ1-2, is SQTIHQWPATLVQPVGSPLSLECTVEGTSNPNLYWYRQAAGRGLQLLFYSVGIGQISSEVPQNLSASRPQDRQFILSSKKLLLSDSGFYLCAWSVRLADGYTFGSGTRLTVV.

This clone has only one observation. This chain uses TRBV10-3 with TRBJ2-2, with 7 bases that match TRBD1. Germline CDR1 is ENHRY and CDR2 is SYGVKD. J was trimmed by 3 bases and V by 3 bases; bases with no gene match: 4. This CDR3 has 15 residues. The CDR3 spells CAISDSGQHTGELFF. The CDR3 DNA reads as TGTGCCATCAGTGACTCGGGACAGCACACCGGGGAGCTGTTTTTT.

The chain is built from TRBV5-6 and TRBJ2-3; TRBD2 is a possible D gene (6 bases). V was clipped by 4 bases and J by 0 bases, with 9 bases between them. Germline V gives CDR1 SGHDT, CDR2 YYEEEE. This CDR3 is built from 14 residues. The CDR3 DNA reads TGTGCCAGCAGCAACAGCGGGAGCACAGATACGCAGTATTTT. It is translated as CASSNSGSTDTQYF.

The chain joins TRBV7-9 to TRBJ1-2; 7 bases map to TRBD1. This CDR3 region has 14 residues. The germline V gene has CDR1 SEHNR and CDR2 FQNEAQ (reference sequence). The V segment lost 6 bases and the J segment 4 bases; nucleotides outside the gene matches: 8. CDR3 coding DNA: TGTGCCAGCAGGTCCGGGACAGACCCCTATGGCTACACCTTC. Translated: CASRSGTDPYGYTF. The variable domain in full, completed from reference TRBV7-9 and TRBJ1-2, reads DTGVSQNPRHKITKRGQNVTFRCDPISEHNRLYWYRQTLGQGPEFLTYFQNEAQLEKSRLLSDRFSAERPKGSFSTLEIQRTEQGDSAMYLCASRSGTDPYGYTFGSGTRLTVV.

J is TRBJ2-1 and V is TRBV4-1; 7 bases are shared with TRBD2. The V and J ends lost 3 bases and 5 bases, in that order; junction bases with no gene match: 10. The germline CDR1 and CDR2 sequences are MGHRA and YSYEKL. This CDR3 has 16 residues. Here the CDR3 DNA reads TGCGCCAGCAGCCATGGGCGCCTAGCGGCACACAATGAGCAGTTCTTC. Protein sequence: CASSHGRLAAHNEQFF.

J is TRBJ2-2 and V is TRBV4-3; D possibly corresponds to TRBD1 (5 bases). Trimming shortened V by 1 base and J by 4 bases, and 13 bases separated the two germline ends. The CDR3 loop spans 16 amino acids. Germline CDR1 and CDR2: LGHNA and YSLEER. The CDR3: CASSQAAGRGTGELFF. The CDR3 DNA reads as TGCGCCAGCAGCCAAGCGGCAGGAAGGGGCACCGGGGAGCTGTTTTTT.

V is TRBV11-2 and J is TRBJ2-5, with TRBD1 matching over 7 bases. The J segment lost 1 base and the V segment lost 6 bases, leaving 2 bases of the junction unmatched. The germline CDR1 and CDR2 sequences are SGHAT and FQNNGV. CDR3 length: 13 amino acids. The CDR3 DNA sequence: TGTGCCAGCAGGTCAGGGGGCCAAGAGACCCAGTACTTC. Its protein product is CASRSGGQETQYF.

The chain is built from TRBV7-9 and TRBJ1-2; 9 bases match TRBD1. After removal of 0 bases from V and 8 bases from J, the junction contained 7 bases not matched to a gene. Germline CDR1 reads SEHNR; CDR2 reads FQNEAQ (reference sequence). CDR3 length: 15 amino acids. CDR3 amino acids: CASSLAQGAEGGYTF. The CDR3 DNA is TGTGCCAGCAGCTTAGCACAGGGGGCTGAGGGAGGCTACACCTTC.

In DNA form, the CDR3 reads TGTGCCAGCAGCTTTCCGGGGGAAGCTTTCTTT. This gives the protein CASSFPGEAFF. The chain combines TRBV11-2 with TRBJ1-1; D is uncertain. Germline CDR1 is SGHAT and CDR2 is FQNNGV. V was shortened by 3 bases and J by 8 bases, with 7 bases between the two germline ends. This CDR3 is 11 amino acids long.

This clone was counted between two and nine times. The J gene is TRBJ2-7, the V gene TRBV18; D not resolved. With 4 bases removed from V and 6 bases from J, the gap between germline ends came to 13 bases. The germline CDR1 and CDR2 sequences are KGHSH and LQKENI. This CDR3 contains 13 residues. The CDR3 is CASSLAVQIEQYF. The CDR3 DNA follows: TGTGCCAGCTCACTCGCGGTTCAAATCGAGCAGTACTTC.